This T cell receptor beta chain was observed in a study of OX40 agonist ivuxolimab in advanced cancers. Method: immunoSEQ multiplex PCR; TCRdb's copy keeps in-frame clones and lacks some. The table records about 35,000 clones, roughly 92% of them present only once. Study-wide points: With doses of 0.1 to 3.0 mg/kg, CD4+ and CD8+ blood T cells had undergone clonal expansion by week 6.

Points on this clone: Its antigen is not identified.

Sequenced material: CD4+ or CD8+ T cells sorted from blood, taken in a trial of the OX40 agonist ivuxolimab. The source of this sequence is an adult with an advanced solid tumor such as melanoma, head and neck, liver or kidney cancer.

The CDR3 DNA is TGTGCCAGCAGCTTACAAGGGAATTTATACAATGAGCAGTTCTTC. Translating gives CASSLQGNLYNEQFF. The rearrangement links TRBV7-9 to TRBJ2-1; D remains unclear. Germline V gene lookup returns CDR1 SEHNR and CDR2 FQNEAQ (reference sequence). CDR3 length: 15 residues. V gave up 2 bases and J gave up 4 bases, with 12 bases separating them.